This T cell receptor beta chain was obtained from a study of regulatory T cells in long-lasting Graves disease. Turning to the study itself: Those Graves' patients who were newly diagnosed had been on antithyroid drugs under 3 months.

Building the TCR beta libraries relied on iRepertoire HTBI primers, and CDR3 regions underwent Arm-PCR. TCRdb passed the multiplex PCR reads through MiXCR, listing each CDR3 protein once. In the table there are more than 300,000 distinct CDR3 sequences, roughly 15% of which are singletons. This sample's time point: newly diagnosed GD, antithyroid drugs for less than 3 months. Making the TCR library involved RNA that had been extracted from PBMCs. Graves' disease diagnosis followed American Thyroid Association guidelines. This clonotype was seen repeatedly, ten times or more. Its matching antigen is unknown. Study-wide findings and caveats: Persistent cases of Graves' showed reduced TCR diversity relative to newly diagnosed patients.

The TCR sequence derives from a female donor with Graves disease. Sequencing used peripheral blood mononuclear cells (PBMCs), obtained at new diagnosis, from a patient treated with antithyroid drugs.

CDR3 nucleotide sequence: TGCAGTGCTAGACAACTCGTCCGGAGATACACAGATACGCAGTATTTT. Translating it yields CSARQLVRRYTDTQYF. The V and J genes are TRBV20-1 and TRBJ2-3; D unresolved. Germline V gene data show CDR1 as DFQATT and CDR2 as SNEGSKA (reference sequence). The V end lost 2 bases, the J end lost 2 bases, and 17 bases lay between the germline ends. CDR3 size: 16 residues.